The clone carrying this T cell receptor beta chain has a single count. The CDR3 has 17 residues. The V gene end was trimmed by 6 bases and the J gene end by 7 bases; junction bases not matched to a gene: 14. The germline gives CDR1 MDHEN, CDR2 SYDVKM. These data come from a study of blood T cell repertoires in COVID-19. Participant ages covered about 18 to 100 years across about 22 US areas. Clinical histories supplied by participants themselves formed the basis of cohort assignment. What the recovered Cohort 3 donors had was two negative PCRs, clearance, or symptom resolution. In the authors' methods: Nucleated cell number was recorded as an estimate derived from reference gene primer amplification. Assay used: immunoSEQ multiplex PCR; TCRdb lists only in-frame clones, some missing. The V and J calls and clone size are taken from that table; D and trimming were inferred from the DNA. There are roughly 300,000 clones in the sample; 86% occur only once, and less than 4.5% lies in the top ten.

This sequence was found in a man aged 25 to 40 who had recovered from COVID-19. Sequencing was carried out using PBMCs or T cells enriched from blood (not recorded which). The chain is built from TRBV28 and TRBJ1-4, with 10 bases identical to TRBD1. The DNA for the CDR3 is TGTGCCAGCAGCGACCTGGGACAGGGGCCGAAGGGTGAAAAACTGTTTTTT. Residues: CASSDLGQGPKGEKLFF.